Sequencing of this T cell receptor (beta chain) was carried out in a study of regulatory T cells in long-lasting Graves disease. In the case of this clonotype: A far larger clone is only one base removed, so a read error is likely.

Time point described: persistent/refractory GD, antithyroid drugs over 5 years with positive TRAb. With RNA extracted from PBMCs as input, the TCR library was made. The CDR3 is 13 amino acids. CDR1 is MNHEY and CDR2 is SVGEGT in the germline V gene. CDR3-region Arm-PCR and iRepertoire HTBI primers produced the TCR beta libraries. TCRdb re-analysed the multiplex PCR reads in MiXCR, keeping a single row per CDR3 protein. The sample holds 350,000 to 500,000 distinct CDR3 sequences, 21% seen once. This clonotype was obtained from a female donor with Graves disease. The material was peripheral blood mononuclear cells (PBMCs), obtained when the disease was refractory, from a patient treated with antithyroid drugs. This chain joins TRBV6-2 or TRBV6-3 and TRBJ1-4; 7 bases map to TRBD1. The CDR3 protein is CASSYSSGGKLLF. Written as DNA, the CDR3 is TGTGCCAGCAGTTACTCATCAGGGGGGAAACTGCTTTTT.